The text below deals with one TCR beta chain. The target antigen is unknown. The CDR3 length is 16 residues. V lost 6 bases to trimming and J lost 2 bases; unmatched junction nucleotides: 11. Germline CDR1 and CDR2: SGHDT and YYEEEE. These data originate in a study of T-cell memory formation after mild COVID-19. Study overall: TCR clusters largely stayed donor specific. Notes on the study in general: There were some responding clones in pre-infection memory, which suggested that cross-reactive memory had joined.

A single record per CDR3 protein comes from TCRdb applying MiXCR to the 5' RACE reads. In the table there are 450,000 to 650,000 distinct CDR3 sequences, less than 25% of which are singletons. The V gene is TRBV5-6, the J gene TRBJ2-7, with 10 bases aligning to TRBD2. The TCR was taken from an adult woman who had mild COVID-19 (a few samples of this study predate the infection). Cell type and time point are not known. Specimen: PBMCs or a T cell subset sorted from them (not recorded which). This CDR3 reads CASKNSGRPITYEQYF. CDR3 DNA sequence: TGTGCCAGCAAAAATAGCGGGAGGCCGATAACCTACGAGCAGTACTTC.